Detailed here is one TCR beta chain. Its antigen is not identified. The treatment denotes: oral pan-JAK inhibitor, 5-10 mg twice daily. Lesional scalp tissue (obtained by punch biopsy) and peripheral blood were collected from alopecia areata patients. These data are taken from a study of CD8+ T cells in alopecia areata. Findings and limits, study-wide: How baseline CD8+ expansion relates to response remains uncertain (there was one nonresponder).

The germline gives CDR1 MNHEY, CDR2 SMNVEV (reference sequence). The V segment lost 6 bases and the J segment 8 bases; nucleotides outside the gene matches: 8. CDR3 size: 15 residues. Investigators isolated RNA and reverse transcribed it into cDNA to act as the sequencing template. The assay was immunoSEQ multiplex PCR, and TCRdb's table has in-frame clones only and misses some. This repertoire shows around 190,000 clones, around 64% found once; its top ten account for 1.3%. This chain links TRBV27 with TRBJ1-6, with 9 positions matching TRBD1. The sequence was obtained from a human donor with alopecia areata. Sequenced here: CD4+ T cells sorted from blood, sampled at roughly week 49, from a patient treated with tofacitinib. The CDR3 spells CASRVGDRVDSPLHF. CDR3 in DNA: TGTGCCAGCAGAGTGGGGGACAGGGTGGATTCACCCCTCCACTTT.